One and the same sample provided the 21 T cell receptor beta chains below, sequenced in a study of T cells in Graves' hyperthyroidism and ophthalmopathy. From RNA transcripts, TCR beta CDR3 regions were amplified. First-round RT-PCR targeting the TCR CDR3 was performed with the HTBI primer set. TCRdb fed the multiplex PCR reads into MiXCR, producing one record per CDR3 protein. The table includes around 530,000 distinct CDR3 sequences, roughly 15% detected once. The sequenced sample was blood. Receptors originate from a woman between 18 and 29 years old with Graves' ophthalmopathy.

This clonotype has ten or more counts. This chain joins TRBV6-1 and TRBJ2-7; D unresolved. The CDR3 totals 13 residues. V dropped 5 bases and J dropped 5 bases, with 13 bases sitting between them. The germline gives CDR1 MNHNS, CDR2 SASEGT. CDR3 sequence (DNA): TGTGCCAGCAGTATTACGGCATCCGACGAGCAGTACTTC. This sequence encodes CASSITASDEQYF.

The V gene is TRBV7-2, the J gene TRBJ1-2, with TRBD1 matching over 8 bases. Germline values: CDR1 SGHTA, CDR2 FQGNSA. The CDR3 is 15 residues long. V lost 5 bases to trimming and J lost 3 bases; unmatched junction nucleotides: 8. The CDR3 loop is CASSPRQGSDYGYTF. CDR3 in DNA: TGTGCCAGCAGCCCGCGACAGGGGTCGGACTATGGCTACACCTTC.

The sample holds many counts of this clonotype. The V gene is TRBV30, the J gene TRBJ2-7; tentatively, D is TRBD2 (6 bases). V was clipped by 2 bases and J by 2 bases, with 19 bases between them. This CDR3 comprises 16 residues. CDR1 and CDR2 from the germline V gene are GTSNPN and SVGIG (reference sequence). CDR3 region: CAWSIDSGLVAYEQYF. The CDR3 DNA reads as TGTGCCTGGAGTATAGATAGCGGCTTAGTAGCCTACGAGCAGTACTTC.

This clonotype has a count of ten or more. The V call is TRBV20-1, the J call TRBJ2-3, with 9 bases identical to TRBD2. V gave up 6 bases and J gave up 2 bases; unmatched junction bases: 15. Germline V CDR1 and CDR2: DFQATT, SNEGSKA (reference sequence). The CDR3 runs 17 residues. This chain's CDR3 is CSAMKAGGRVDTDTQYF. The CDR3 nucleotides are TGCAGTGCCATGAAGGCGGGCGGGAGGGTTGACACAGATACGCAGTATTTT.

V and J are TRBV28 and TRBJ2-1, with TRBD2 as a possible D gene (6 bases). CDR3 length equals 16 residues. CDR1 and CDR2 from the germline V gene are MDHEN and SYDVKM. V lost 6 bases and J 12 bases, leaving 27 bases between the germline ends. CDR3: CASRRYRDSLFNRQFF. CDR3 nucleotide sequence: TGTGCCAGCAGGCGATACCGGGACTCCCTGTTCAACAGGCAGTTCTTC.

The V and J genes are TRBV5-4 and TRBJ1-2; no definite D call. The V end lost 1 base, the J end lost 3 bases, and 4 bases lay between the germline ends. Germline V CDR1 and CDR2: SGHNT, YYREEE (reference sequence). The CDR3 covers 12 residues. CDR3 in amino acids: CASSLPYYGYTF. CDR3 sequence (DNA): TGTGCCAGCAGCTTGCCGTACTATGGCTACACCTTC.

This clonotype was seen many times. V usage is TRBV20-1 and J usage is TRBJ1-1, with D possibly TRBD1 on 5 matching bases. Germline CDR1 reads DFQATT; CDR2 reads SNEGSKA (reference sequence). The germline V and J ends were trimmed by 0 bases and 0 bases, with 17 bases remaining between them. This CDR3 region has 17 residues. The CDR3 DNA reads as TGCAGTGCTAGAGACGTAGGGCAGGGTGGGCTGAACACTGAAGCTTTCTTT. This translates into CSARDVGQGGLNTEAFF.

This clonotype was recorded many times. The J gene is TRBJ2-7, the V gene TRBV6-1; TRBD2 agrees at 10 bases. After removal of 3 bases from V and 4 bases from J, the junction contained 3 bases not matched to a gene. The CDR3 extends over 14 amino acids. The germline gives CDR1 MNHNS, CDR2 SASEGT. The CDR3 nucleotides read TGTGCCAGCAGTGACAGCGGGAGGGATTACGAGCAGTACTTC. Translated, it gives CASSDSGRDYEQYF.

There are many counts of this clonotype. The genes are TRBV12-3 or TRBV12-4 and TRBJ1-2; TRBD1 matches at 9 bases. V was pared by 0 bases and J by 8 bases, with 7 bases of the junction left unmatched. CDR3 length: 15 residues. The CDR3 DNA sequence: TGTGCCAGCAGTTTAGCGGGGGACAGGGTTCTGGGCTACACCTTC. It specifies CASSLAGDRVLGYTF.

This clonotype has a count of ten or more. V gene TRBV5-1 combines with J gene TRBJ1-1; D is perhaps TRBD1 (5 bases). V was cut by 0 bases and J by 7 bases, with 10 bases left in between. The CDR3 length is 13 residues. Germline values: CDR1 SGHRS, CDR2 YFSETQ. In nucleotides, the CDR3 is TGCGCCAGCAGCTTGGTTGGGGACGGTGAAGCTTTCTTT. Translated: CASSLVGDGEAFF.

This clonotype was counted many times. The rearrangement joins TRBV3-1 to TRBJ2-3, with D perhaps assigned TRBD1 or TRBD2 (5 bases each). The CDR3 is 14 amino acids. V lost 5 bases to trimming and J lost 3 bases, with 12 bases between them. Germline assignment: CDR1 LGHDT and CDR2 YNNKEL (reference sequence). The chain's CDR3 is CASSSSEGTDTQYF. In nucleotides, the CDR3 is TGTGCCAGCAGCTCATCCGAGGGGACAGATACGCAGTATTTT.

This clonotype was seen many times. The chain recombines TRBV20-1 with TRBJ2-5, with D possibly being TRBD2 (6 bases). The CDR3 is made up of 13 amino acids. V lost 1 base and J 3 bases, leaving 9 bases between the germline ends. Per the germline V gene, CDR1 is DFQATT and CDR2 is SNEGSKA (reference sequence). CDR3 nucleotide sequence: TGCAGTGCTAGAGGGACTACCGAAGAGACCCAGTACTTC. This encodes CSARGTTEETQYF.

V and J are TRBV19 and TRBJ1-1; tentative D call: TRBD1 (5 bases). The CDR3 runs 13 residues. Trimming took off 4 bases at V and 4 bases at J, with 10 bases between the two ends. Germline values: CDR1 LNHDA, CDR2 SQIVND (reference sequence). This CDR3 is CASSRGKSTEAFF. The CDR3 DNA reads TGTGCCAGTAGTAGGGGGAAGAGCACTGAAGCTTTCTTT.

This clonotype was recorded many times. The chain couples TRBV5-1 to TRBJ1-1; 10 bases align to TRBD1. The ends lost 0 bases at V and 11 bases at J; junction bases unmatched: 4. Per the germline V gene, CDR1 is SGHRS and CDR2 is YFSETQ. This CDR3 contains 13 residues. CDR3 nucleotide sequence: TGCGCCAGCAGCTTGGAGGGACAGGGGCATGCTTTCTTT. This codes for CASSLEGQGHAFF.

This clonotype showed up many times. The chain joins TRBV28 to TRBJ1-6, with 9 bases fitting TRBD1. The CDR3 consists of 16 residues. CDR1 is MDHEN, CDR2 SYDVKM, per germline. The ends lost 4 bases at V and 10 bases at J; junction bases unmatched: 11. CDR3 region: CASSSPGTGRLSPLHF. The CDR3 bases are TGTGCCAGCAGTTCTCCCGGGACAGGGCGGTTGTCACCCCTCCACTTT.

The chain couples TRBV27 to TRBJ2-1, with 10 bases aligning to TRBD2. CDR3 length: 16 amino acids. V dropped 4 bases and J dropped 6; count of bases not matched to a gene: 9. Looked up from germline, CDR1 is MNHEY and CDR2 is SMNVEV (reference sequence). CDR3 nucleotide sequence: TGTGCCAGCAGTTCCGTGGAGCGGGGGGGCCCCAATGAGCAGTTCTTC. This sequence encodes CASSSVERGGPNEQFF.

This clonotype turned up a few times. CDR3: CASSLGGGAANEKLFF. CDR3 coding DNA: TGTGCCAGCAGTTTAGGGGGGGGGGCAGCTAATGAAAAACTGTTTTTT. The chain carries TRBV12-3 or TRBV12-4 and TRBJ1-4; D is possibly TRBD1 (6 bases). CDR3 length: 16 residues. Trimming removed 1 base at V and 3 bases at J, with 12 bases between.

This clonotype was picked up many times. V and J are TRBV6-5 and TRBJ2-2; unclear D gene. In germline, CDR1 is MNHEY, CDR2 SVGAGI. V gave up 0 bases and J gave up 3 bases, with 5 bases separating them. This CDR3 has 14 residues. The chain's CDR3 is CASSYSSDTGELFF. CDR3 nucleotides: TGTGCCAGCAGTTACTCGAGCGACACCGGGGAGCTGTTTTTT.

This clonotype has just a few counts. The chain combines TRBV2 with TRBJ2-1, with D possibly being TRBD2 (6 bases). From germline, CDR1 is SNHLY and CDR2 FYNNEI. Trimming cost V 5 bases and J 9 bases, with 11 bases left between them. This CDR3 has 12 residues. The CDR3 region is CASSNRDFEQFF. CDR3 nucleotides: TGTGCCAGCAGTAACCGGGACTTTGAGCAGTTCTTC.

The rearrangement uses TRBV7-8 and TRBJ1-1, with unresolved D. CDR3 length: 13 amino acids. Per the germline V gene, CDR1 is SGHVS and CDR2 is FQNEAQ. Trimming shortened V by 2 bases and J by 3 bases, and 7 bases separated the two germline ends. The CDR3 loop is CASSLFVDTEAFF. The DNA of the CDR3 is TGTGCCAGCAGCTTATTCGTAGACACTGAAGCTTTCTTT.

This clonotype occurred many times. The chain joins TRBV6-1 to TRBJ2-7; 9 nucleotides line up with TRBD2. The trim removed 3 bases at V and 2 bases at J, leaving 5 bases unmatched. The length of the CDR3 is 15 residues. The germline gives CDR1 MNHNS, CDR2 SASEGT. The CDR3 is CASSEYGGGAYEQYF. CDR3 DNA: TGTGCCAGCAGTGAGTATGGCGGGGGGGCCTACGAGCAGTACTTC.